These T cell receptor beta chains were read from a single sample in a study of T-cell memory formation after mild COVID-19. TCRdb analysed the 5' RACE reads with MiXCR anew, one entry per CDR3 protein. The sample has about 620,000 distinct CDR3 sequences, approximately 18% seen once. What was sequenced was PBMCs or a T cell subset sorted from them (not recorded which). These receptors originate from an adult woman who had mild COVID-19 (a few samples of this study predate the infection). Cell type and time point are not known. Both conserved end residues are part of each CDR3. A D gene is named only where the DNA matches it firmly. Clone size is stated in some rows and not others, as once, few, many or a class when expanded.

>TRBJ2-3|NA|NA|TRBV18
TGTGCCAGCTCACCACGCTCCGGGTTGTGGGTGGATACGCAGTATTTT
CASSPRSGLWVDTQYF
>TRBJ2-7|TRBD2|few|TRBV9
TGTGCCAGCTCGACTAGCGGGAGGTTAGGGGAGCAGTACTTC
CASSTSGRLGEQYF
>TRBJ1-1|NA|NA|TRBV10-3
TGTGCCAGCCTCGGAGGGGCGATTGACACTGAAGCTTTCTTT
CASLGGAIDTEAFF
>TRBJ2-7|NA|few|TRBV5-1
TGCGCCAGCAGCTTGAGAGGAGGGGGCCGCGACGAGCAGTACTTC
CASSLRGGGRDEQYF
>TRBJ2-2|TRBD1|NA|TRBV7-6
TGTGCCAGCAGGAAAAATCCGGGACAGGGCACCGGGGAGCTGTTTTTT
CASRKNPGQGTGELFF
>TRBJ1-2|NA|NA|TRBV5-4
TGTGCCAGCAGCCAGGGGATACTTGGCTACACCTTC
CASSQGILGYTF
>TRBJ2-7|TRBD2|NA|TRBV7-9
TGTGCCAGCAGCTTAGGATCAGCGGGGGCTCTCTACGAGCAGTACTTC
CASSLGSAGALYEQYF
>TRBJ2-5|NA|NA|TRBV7-6
TGTGCCAGCAGCTTAGAACCAGGGGGGTACCAAGAGACCCAGTACTTC
CASSLEPGGYQETQYF
>TRBJ2-3|NA|many|TRBV7-2
TGTGCCAGCAGCTTAAGAGGGTTTGGGACAGATACGCAGTATTTT
CASSLRGFGTDTQYF
>TRBJ2-1|TRBD1|NA|TRBV6-1
TGTGCCAGCCAGCGGCCGGGACAGGGTATCAATGAGCAGTTCTTC
CASQRPGQGINEQFF
>TRBJ1-1|TRBD1|NA|TRBV12-3/TRBV12-4
TGTGCCAGCAGCCCTACAGGGGGCTACACTGAAGCTTTCTTT
CASSPTGGYTEAFF
>TRBJ2-7|NA|NA|TRBV7-2
TGTGCCAGCGGGAAGAGAATGGCGGCCTCCTACGAGCAGTACTTC
CASGKRMAASYEQYF
>TRBJ2-3|NA|NA|TRBV6-5
TGTGCCAGCAGTCTTTACTACACAGATACGCAGTATTTT
CASSLYYTDTQYF
>TRBJ2-1|TRBD2|NA|TRBV24-1
TGTGCCACCAGTGAGGGGTTTGGGGATGGACTAGCAAAAAATGAGCAGTTCTTC
CATSEGFGDGLAKNEQFF
>TRBJ2-5|NA|few|TRBV21-1
TGTGCCAGCAGCAAATGTTTTCAGGAGACCCAGTACTTC
CASSKCFQETQYF
>TRBJ2-3|TRBD2|few|TRBV24-1
TGTGCCACCAGTGATTCTAGCGGGAGGGCTATAGATACGCAGTATTTT
CATSDSSGRAIDTQYF
>TRBJ1-5|NA|NA|TRBV7-9
TGTGCCAGCAGCTTACGGTCCCTGGACGTAGGCGATCAGCCCCAGCATTTT
CASSLRSLDVGDQPQHF
>TRBJ1-5|TRBD1|NA|TRBV12-3/TRBV12-4
TGTGCCAGCAGTTTAGATGGGACAGGGATCCGGCCCCAGCATTTT
CASSLDGTGIRPQHF
>TRBJ2-1|TRBD2|few|TRBV24-1
TGTGCCACCGGTCGGGGCGGGAGCAATGAGCAGTTCTTC
CATGRGGSNEQFF
>TRBJ2-5|TRBD2|few|TRBV4-1
TGCGCCAGCAGCCAAGTCGGCGGGGGGACCCAAGAGACCCAGTACTTC
CASSQVGGGTQETQYF
>TRBJ1-2|NA|few|TRBV28
TGTGCCAGCAGAGAGGGGACGCAGGTCCATGGCTACACCTTC
CASREGTQVHGYTF
>TRBJ2-6|NA|many|TRBV19
TGTGCCAGTAGTATACTCGGGCCCTATGAGGCCAACGTCCTGACTTTC
CASSILGPYEANVLTF
>TRBJ2-3|NA|NA|TRBV28
TGTGCCAGCAGTGCAACCTTCGTGGGTACTAGCACAGATACGCAGTATTTT
CASSATFVGTSTDTQYF
>TRBJ1-1|NA|few|TRBV7-9
TGTGCCAGCAGCTTAGTTGTAGGGGGGCCGAACACTGAAGCTTTCTTT
CASSLVVGGPNTEAFF
>TRBJ2-7|TRBD2|NA|TRBV6-1
TGTGCCAGCAGGGCGGGAGCTGTCAGGACCTACGAGCAGTACTTC
CASRAGAVRTYEQYF
>TRBJ1-2|NA|NA|TRBV15
TGTGCCACCAGCAGAGCCCACCCAAGCCCTTATGGCTACACCTTC
CATSRAHPSPYGYTF
>TRBJ2-7|TRBD2|NA|TRBV7-9
TGTGCCAGCAGCTTAGCGTTTCCAGCGGGGCGTGAGCAGTACTTC
CASSLAFPAGREQYF
>TRBJ2-7|NA|NA|TRBV7-8
TGTGCCAGCAGCCCCCCCCGGGACACCAACTACGAGCAGTACTTC
CASSPPRDTNYEQYF
>TRBJ1-4|TRBD1|few|TRBV14
TGTGCCAGCAGCCTCATGCCGGGACAGAATAATGAAAAACTGTTTTTT
CASSLMPGQNNEKLFF
>TRBJ2-3|NA|NA|TRBV20-1
TGCAGTGCTAGGCTAGAAGTAGATACGCAGTATTTT
CSARLEVDTQYF
>TRBJ1-3|NA|few|TRBV7-8
TGTGCCAGCAGCTCAGAAGCAGGGACTGGAAACACCATATATTTT
CASSSEAGTGNTIYF
>TRBJ2-7|TRBD1|NA|TRBV20-1
TGCAGTGCTAGAGAGGACAGGGGGTTGCGTGAGCAGTACTTC
CSAREDRGLREQYF
>TRBJ1-1|NA|few|TRBV18
TGTGCCAGCTCACCGGCCGCTCATACTGGAAACACTGAAGCTTTCTTT
CASSPAAHTGNTEAFF
>TRBJ2-1|TRBD2|NA|TRBV5-1
TGCGCCAGCAGCTTGGTAGCGGGGGTTAAAGATGAGCAGTTCTTC
CASSLVAGVKDEQFF
>TRBJ1-2|TRBD1|NA|TRBV20-1
TGCAGTGCTAGAAGGGACAGCTACTATGGCTACACCTTC
CSARRDSYYGYTF
>TRBJ1-6|TRBD1|few|TRBV4-3
TGCGCCAGCAGCCAAGGGGGACAGGGACCACCCCTCCACTTT
CASSQGGQGPPLHF
>TRBJ2-1|NA|many|TRBV4-1
TGCGCCAGCAGCCAGTTTCAAGGGGGTGAGCAGTTCTTC
CASSQFQGGEQFF
>TRBJ2-1|NA|few|TRBV5-4
TGTGCCAGCAGCCCAAGCGCGGCAGAGACGTACAATGAGCAGTTCTTC
CASSPSAAETYNEQFF
>TRBJ2-7|NA|NA|TRBV5-6
TGTGCCAGCAGCAGAAGGGACTTCGCGGGCGACGAGCAGTACTTC
CASSRRDFAGDEQYF
>TRBJ2-7|TRBD2|NA|TRBV20-1
TGCAGTGCTTATCCGGGACTAACCGCCTACGAGCAGTACTTC
CSAYPGLTAYEQYF